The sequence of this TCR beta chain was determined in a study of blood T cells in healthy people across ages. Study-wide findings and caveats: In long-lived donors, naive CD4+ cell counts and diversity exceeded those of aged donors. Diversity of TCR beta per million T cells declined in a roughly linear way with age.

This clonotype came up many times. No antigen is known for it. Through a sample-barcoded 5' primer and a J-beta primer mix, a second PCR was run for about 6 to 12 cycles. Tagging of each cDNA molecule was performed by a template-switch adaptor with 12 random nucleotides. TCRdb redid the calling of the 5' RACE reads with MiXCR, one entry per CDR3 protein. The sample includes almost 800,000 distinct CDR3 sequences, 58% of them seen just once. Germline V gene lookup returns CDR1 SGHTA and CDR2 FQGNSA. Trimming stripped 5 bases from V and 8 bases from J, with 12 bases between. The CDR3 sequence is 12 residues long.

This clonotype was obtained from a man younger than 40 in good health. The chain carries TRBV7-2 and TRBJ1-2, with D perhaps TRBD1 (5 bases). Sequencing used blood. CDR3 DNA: TGTGCCAGCAGCCCCCAGGGAAGAGGCTACACCTTC. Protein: CASSPQGRGYTF. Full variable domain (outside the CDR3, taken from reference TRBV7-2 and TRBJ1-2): GAGVSQSPSNKVTEKGKDVELRCDPISGHTALYWYRQSLGQGLEFLIYFQGNSAPDKSGLPSDRFSAERTGGSVSTLTIQRTQQEDSAVYLCASSPQGRGYTFGSGTRLTVV.